The 3 T cell receptor beta chains in this list originate from one sample, sequenced in a study of blood T cell repertoires in COVID-19. The repertoire was sequenced with immunoSEQ multiplex PCR; TCRdb's copy has only in-frame clones and lacks some. The top ten hold 4.1% of the sample, which has roughly 280,000 clones, about 87% seen once. Input material: PBMCs or T cells enriched from blood (not recorded which). All receptors come from a woman younger than 45 with acute COVID-19.

The chain employs TRBV15 and TRBJ2-1; 9 bases match TRBD2. Trimming at V came to 0 bases and at J to 6 bases, leaving 6 bases not matched to a gene. The CDR3 is made up of 16 amino acids. CDR1 is LNHNV and CDR2 is YYDKDF in the germline V gene (reference sequence). CDR3 in amino acids: CATSREVGLASNEQFF. CDR3 bases: TGTGCCACCAGCAGAGAAGTGGGACTAGCTTCCAATGAGCAGTTCTTC. Full variable domain (missing parts from reference TRBV15 and TRBJ2-1): DAMVIQNPRYQVTQFGKPVTLSCSQTLNHNVMYWYQQKSSQAPKLLFHYYDKDFNNEADTPDNFQSRRPNTSFCFLDIRSPGLGDTAMYLCATSREVGLASNEQFFGPGTRLTVL.

In regard to this clone: This same CDR3 is encoded by further DNA sequences in the sample. This chain uses TRBV18 with TRBJ2-3; TRBD2 agrees at 10 bases. This CDR3 region has 16 residues. Germline CDR1 is KGHSH and CDR2 is LQKENI. V lost 2 bases, J lost 0 bases, and 2 bases stayed unmatched. The CDR3 DNA follows: TGTGCCAGCTCACCATGGACTAGCGGAAGCACAGATACGCAGTATTTT. It yields the protein CASSPWTSGSTDTQYF. Based on the CDR3 plus reference TRBV18 and TRBJ2-3, the full variable domain is NAGVMQNPRHLVRRRGQEARLRCSPMKGHSHVYWYRQLPEEGLKFMVYLQKENIIDESGMPKERFSAEFPKEGPSILRIQQVVRGDSAAYFCASSPWTSGSTDTQYFGPGTRLTVL.

This clone was detected once. J is TRBJ1-2 and V is TRBV13, with 8 nucleotides matching TRBD1. Trimming removed 5 bases from V and 4 bases from J; junction bases left unmatched: 12. The CDR3 sequence is 16 residues long. The V gene's germline CDR1 is PRHDT and CDR2 FYEKMQ (reference sequence). The CDR3 DNA reads as TGTGCCAGCAGCGCAGCCTCGGGACAGGCCGTCTATGGCTACACCTTC. Protein sequence: CASSAASGQAVYGYTF.